At least ten counts were recorded for the clone carrying this T cell receptor (beta chain). No antigen is known for it. The data derive from a study of breast tumors, draining lymph nodes, adjacent tissues. Whole-study results and caveats: The data were judged consistent with most tumor T cells coming from lymph node and expanding in tumor. Tumor TCR diversity was below lymph nodes but above nontumor tissue. Tumor T cell lymph node origin was a supported hypothesis, not proven.

TCRdb processed the multiplex PCR reads anew with MiXCR; each CDR3 protein has one entry. The sample includes 200,000 to 250,000 distinct CDR3 sequences, 34% seen only once; the top ten take over 3.5%. Germline CDR1 SGHRS, CDR2 YFSETQ. Trimming took off 2 bases at V and 4 bases at J, with 11 bases between the two ends. This CDR3 is built from 14 residues. Axillary draining lymph nodes of breast cancer patients supplied the node samples. The sequenced material came from axillary lymph node tissue. This TCR was recovered from a female donor with breast cancer. Some clones in this sample may be carry-over from other donors' samples. V usage is TRBV5-1 and J usage is TRBJ2-3, with a tentative D call TRBD2 (6 bases). This chain's CDR3 is CASSFGGFPDTQYF. The CDR3 nucleotides are TGCGCCAGCAGCTTTGGGGGGTTTCCAGATACGCAGTATTTT.